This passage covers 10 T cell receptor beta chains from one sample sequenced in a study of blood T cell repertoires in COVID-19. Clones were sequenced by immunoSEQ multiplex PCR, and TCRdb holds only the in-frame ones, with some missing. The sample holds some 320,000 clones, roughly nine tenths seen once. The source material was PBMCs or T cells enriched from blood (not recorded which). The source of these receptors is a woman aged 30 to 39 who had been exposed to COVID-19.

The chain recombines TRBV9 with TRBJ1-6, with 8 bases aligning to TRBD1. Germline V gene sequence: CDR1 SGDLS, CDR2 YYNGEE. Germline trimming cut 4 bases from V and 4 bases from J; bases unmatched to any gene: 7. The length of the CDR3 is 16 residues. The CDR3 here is CASSPRTGSYNSPLHF. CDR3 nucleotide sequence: TGTGCCAGCAGCCCCAGGACAGGGAGTTATAATTCACCCCTCCACTTT.

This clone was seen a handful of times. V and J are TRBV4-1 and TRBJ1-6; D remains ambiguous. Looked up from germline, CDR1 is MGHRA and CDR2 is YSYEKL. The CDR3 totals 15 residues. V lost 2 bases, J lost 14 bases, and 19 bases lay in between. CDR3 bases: TGCGCCAGCAGCCAATTCTCGGATATGCCGGGGTCCCTCCACTTT. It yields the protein CASSQFSDMPGSLHF.

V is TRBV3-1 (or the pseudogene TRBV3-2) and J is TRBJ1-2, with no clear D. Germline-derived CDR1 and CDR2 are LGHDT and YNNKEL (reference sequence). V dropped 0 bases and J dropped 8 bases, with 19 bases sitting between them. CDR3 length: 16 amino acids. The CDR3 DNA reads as TGTGCCAGCAGCCAAGATGGGAGGGCCCTTCGGGCGGGCTACACCTTC. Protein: CASSQDGRALRAGYTF.

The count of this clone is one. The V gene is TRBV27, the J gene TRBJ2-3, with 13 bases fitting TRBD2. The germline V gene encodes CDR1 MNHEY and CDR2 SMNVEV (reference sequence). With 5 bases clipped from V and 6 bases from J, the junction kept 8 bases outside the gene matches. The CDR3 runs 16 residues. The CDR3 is CASSGQLAGGGDTQYF. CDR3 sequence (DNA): TGTGCCAGCAGTGGTCAACTAGCGGGGGGGGGCGATACGCAGTATTTT.

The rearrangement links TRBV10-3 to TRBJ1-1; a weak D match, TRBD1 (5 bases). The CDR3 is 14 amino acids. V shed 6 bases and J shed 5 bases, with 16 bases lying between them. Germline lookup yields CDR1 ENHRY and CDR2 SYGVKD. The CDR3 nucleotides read TGTGCCATCAGCCCATTGGGGCTTGGTACTGAAGCTTTCTTT. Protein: CAISPLGLGTEAFF.

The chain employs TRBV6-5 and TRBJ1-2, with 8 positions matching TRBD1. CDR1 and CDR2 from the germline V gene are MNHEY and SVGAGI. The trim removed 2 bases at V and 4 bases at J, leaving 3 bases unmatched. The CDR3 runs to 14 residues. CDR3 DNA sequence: TGTGCCAGCAGTTACCGACAGGGGTCCTATGGCTACACCTTC. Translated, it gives CASSYRQGSYGYTF.

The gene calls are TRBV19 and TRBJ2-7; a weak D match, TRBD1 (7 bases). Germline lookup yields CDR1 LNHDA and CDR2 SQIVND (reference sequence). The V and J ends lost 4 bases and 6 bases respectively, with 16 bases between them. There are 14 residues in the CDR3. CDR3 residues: CASSTRRGVIEQYF. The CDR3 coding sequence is TGTGCCAGTAGTACGCGCAGGGGGGTGATCGAGCAGTACTTC. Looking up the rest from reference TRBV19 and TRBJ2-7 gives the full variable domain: DGGITQSPKYLFRKEGQNVTLSCEQNLNHDAMYWYRQDPGQGLRLIYYSQIVNDFQKGDIAEGYSVSREKKESFPLTVTSAQKNPTAFYLCASSTRRGVIEQYFGPGTRLTVT.

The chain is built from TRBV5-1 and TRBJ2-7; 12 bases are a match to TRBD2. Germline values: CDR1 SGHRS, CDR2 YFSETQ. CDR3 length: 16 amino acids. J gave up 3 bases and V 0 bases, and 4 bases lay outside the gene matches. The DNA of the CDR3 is TGCGCCAGCAGCTTGGTACTAGCGGGGGGAATCTACGAGCAGTACTTC. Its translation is CASSLVLAGGIYEQYF. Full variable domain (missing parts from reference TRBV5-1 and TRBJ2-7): KAGVTQTPRYLIKTRGQQVTLSCSPISGHRSVSWYQQTPGQGLQFLFEYFSETQRNKGNFPGRFSGRQFSNSRSEMNVSTLELGDSALYLCASSLVLAGGIYEQYFGPGTRLTVT.

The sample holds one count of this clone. CDR3 loop: CASSVWGGAKGGDTQYF. In nucleotides, the CDR3 is TGTGCCAGCAGCGTATGGGGCGGGGCCAAAGGCGGAGATACGCAGTATTTT. The rearrangement links TRBV9 to TRBJ2-3, with D perhaps matching TRBD2 (6 bases). CDR3 length: 17 amino acids. V dropped 1 base and J dropped 5 bases, with 20 bases sitting between them. Germline CDR1 is SGDLS and CDR2 is YYNGEE.

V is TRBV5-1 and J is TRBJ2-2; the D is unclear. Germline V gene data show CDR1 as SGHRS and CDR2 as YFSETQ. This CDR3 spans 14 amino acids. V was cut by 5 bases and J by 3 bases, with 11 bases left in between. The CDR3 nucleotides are TGCGCCAGCAGGTCCAATCAGGACACCGGGGAGCTGTTTTTT. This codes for CASRSNQDTGELFF. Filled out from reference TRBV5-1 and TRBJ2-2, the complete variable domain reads KAGVTQTPRYLIKTRGQQVTLSCSPISGHRSVSWYQQTPGQGLQFLFEYFSETQRNKGNFPGRFSGRQFSNSRSEMNVSTLELGDSALYLCASRSNQDTGELFFGEGSRLTVL.